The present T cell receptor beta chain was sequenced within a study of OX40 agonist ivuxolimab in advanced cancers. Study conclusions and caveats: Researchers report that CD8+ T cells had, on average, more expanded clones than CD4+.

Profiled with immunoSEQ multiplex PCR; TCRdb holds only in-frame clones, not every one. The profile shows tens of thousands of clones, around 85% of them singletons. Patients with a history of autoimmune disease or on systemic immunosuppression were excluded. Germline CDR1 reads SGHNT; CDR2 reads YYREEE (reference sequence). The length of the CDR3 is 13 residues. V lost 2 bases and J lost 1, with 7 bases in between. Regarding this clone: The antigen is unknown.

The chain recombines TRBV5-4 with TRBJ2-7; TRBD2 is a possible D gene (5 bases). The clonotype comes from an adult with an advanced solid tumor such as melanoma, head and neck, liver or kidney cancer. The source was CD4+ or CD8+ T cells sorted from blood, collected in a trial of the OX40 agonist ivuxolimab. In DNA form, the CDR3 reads TGTGCCAGCAGCTTCGAGGGATCCTACGAGCAGTACTTC. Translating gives CASSFEGSYEQYF.